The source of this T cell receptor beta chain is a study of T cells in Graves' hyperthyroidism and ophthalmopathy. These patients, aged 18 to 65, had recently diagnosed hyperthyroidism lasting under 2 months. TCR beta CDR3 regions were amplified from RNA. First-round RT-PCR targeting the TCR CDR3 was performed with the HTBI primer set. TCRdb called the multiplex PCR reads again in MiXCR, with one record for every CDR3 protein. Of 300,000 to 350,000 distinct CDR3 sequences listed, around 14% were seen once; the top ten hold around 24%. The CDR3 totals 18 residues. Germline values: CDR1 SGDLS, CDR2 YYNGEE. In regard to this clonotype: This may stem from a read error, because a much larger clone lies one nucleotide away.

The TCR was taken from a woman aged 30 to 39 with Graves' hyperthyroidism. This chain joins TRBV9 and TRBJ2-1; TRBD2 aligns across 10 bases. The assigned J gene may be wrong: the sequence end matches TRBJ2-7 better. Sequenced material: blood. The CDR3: CASSAGLAGVGGYNEQYF. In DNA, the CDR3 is TGTGCCAGCAGCGCCGGGCTAGCGGGAGTAGGAGGGTACAATGAGCAGTACTTC.